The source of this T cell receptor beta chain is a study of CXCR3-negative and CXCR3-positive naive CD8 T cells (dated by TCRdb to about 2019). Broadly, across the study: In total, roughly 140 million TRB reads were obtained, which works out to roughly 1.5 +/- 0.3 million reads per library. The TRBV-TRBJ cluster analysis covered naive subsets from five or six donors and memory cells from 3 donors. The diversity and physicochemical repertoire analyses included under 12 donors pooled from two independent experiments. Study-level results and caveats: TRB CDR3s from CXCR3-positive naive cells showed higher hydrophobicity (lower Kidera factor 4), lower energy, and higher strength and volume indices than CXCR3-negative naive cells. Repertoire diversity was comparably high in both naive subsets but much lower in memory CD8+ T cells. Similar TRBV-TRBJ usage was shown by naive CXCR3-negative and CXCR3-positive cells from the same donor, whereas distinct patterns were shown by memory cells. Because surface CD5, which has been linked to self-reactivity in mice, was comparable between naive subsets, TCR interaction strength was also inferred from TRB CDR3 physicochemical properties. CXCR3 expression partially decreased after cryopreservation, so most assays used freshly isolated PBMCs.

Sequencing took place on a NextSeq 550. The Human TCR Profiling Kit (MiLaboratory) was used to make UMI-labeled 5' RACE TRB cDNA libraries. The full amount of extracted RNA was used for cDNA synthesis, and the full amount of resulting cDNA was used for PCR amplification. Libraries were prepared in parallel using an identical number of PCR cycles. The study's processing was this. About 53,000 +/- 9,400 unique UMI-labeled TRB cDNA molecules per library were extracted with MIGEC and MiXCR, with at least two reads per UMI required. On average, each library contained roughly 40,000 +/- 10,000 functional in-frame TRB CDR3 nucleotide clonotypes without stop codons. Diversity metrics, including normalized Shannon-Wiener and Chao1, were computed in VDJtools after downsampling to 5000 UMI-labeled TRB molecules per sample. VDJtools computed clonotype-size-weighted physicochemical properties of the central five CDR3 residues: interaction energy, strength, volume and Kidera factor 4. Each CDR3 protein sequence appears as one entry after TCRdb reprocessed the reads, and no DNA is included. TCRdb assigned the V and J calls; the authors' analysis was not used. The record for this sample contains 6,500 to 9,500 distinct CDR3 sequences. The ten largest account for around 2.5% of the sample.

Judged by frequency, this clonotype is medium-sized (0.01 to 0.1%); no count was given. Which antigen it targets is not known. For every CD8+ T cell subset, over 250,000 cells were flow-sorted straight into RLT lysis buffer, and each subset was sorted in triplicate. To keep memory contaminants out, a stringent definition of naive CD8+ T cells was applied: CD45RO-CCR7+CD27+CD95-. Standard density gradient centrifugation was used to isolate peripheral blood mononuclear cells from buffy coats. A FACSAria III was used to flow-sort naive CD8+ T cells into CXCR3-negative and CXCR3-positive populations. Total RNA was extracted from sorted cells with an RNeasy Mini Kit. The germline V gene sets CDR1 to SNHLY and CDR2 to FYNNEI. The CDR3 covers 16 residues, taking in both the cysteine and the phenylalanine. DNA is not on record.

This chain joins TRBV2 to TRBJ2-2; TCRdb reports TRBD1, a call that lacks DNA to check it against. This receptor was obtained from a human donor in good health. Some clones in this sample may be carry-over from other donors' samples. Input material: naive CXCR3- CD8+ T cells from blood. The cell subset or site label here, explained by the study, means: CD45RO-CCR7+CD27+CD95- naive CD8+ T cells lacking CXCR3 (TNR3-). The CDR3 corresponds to CASRGDRASNTGELFF.